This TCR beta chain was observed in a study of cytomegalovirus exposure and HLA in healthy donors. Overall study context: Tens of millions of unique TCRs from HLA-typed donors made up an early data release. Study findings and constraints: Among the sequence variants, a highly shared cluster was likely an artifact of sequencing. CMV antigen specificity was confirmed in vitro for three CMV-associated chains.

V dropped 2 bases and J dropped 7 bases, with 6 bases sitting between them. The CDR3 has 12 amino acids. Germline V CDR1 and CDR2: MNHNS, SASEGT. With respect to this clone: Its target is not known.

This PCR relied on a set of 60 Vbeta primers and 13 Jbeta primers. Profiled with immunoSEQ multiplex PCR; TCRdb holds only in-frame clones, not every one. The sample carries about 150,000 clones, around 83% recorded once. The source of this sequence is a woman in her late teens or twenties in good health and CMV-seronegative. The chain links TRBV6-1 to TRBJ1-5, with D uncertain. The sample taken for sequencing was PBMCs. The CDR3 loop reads CASSELRQPQHF. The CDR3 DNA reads TGTGCCAGCAGTGAACTGAGGCAGCCCCAGCATTTT.